This entry concerns a single T cell receptor (beta chain). This entry belongs to a study of control samples from healthy donors and cancer patients. Using immunoSEQ multiplex PCR, the repertoire was profiled, and TCRdb retains in-frame clones only, with some absent. The profile shows 400,000 to 500,000 clones, 75% to 95% of them singletons. Germline CDR1 is SGHDN and CDR2 is FVKESK. With V trimmed by 5 bases and J by 6 bases, 4 bases remained unmatched. This CDR3 comprises 14 residues. Specimen: PBMCs. The sequence was collected from a man aged 35 to 55 with head and neck cancer. The chain has TRBV14 and TRBJ2-3; 11 bases fit TRBD2. CDR3 DNA sequence: TGTGCCAGCAGCAAGGGGACTAGCGGCGATACGCAGTATTTT. Protein sequence: CASSKGTSGDTQYF. Drawing the rest from reference TRBV14 and TRBJ2-3, the complete variable domain is EAGVTQFPSHSVIEKGQTVTLRCDPISGHDNLYWYRRVMGKEIKFLLHFVKESKQDESGMPNNRFLAERTGGTYSTLKVQPAELEDSGVYFCASSKGTSGDTQYFGPGTRLTVL.